This passage covers 27 T cell receptor beta chains from one sample sequenced in a study of metastatic and nonmetastatic thyroid tumors. Every patient underwent thyroid surgery untreated. TCRdb ran MiXCR on the PCR reads. The sample contains about 32,000 clones, around a quarter of which appear only once. Sequences were obtained from blood. These receptors originate from a female donor with papillary thyroid cancer or a benign thyroid nodule (not recorded which). Some clones in this sample may be carry-over from other donors' samples.

Ten or more counts support this clone. Other DNA sequences of this sample code for an identical CDR3. The CDR3 protein is CAREGGKGTEAFF. CDR3 DNA: TGCGCCAGGGAGGGGGGGAAGGGCACTGAAGCTTTCTTT. This sequence joins TRBV10-1 and TRBJ1-1; D may be TRBD1 (6 bases). Germline V gene sequence: CDR1 WNHNN, CDR2 SYGVQD (reference sequence). The V gene lost 9 bases and the J gene lost 4 bases, with 15 bases spanning the gap. The CDR3 runs to 13 residues.

This clone appeared a few times. This chain joins TRBV19 and TRBJ2-7; D remains ambiguous. This CDR3 is 13 amino acids long. The V gene's germline CDR1 is LNHDA and CDR2 SQIVND (reference sequence). V shed 4 bases and J shed 6 bases, with 13 bases lying between them. The CDR3 is CASSNGPGSEQYF. The CDR3 coding sequence is TGTGCCAGTAGTAATGGCCCTGGGTCCGAGCAGTACTTC.

This clone was seen repeatedly, ten times or more. The V gene is TRBV7-2, the J gene TRBJ1-3; unclear D gene. Germline V gene data show CDR1 as SGHTA and CDR2 as FQGNSA. Trimming removed 0 bases at V and 0 bases at J, with 6 bases between. This CDR3 is built from 15 residues. As DNA, the CDR3 is TGTGCCAGCAGCTTAGCCTACCCCTCTGGAAACACCATATATTTT. It translates to CASSLAYPSGNTIYF.

This clone has ten or more counts. This rearrangement joins TRBV20-1 to TRBJ1-6; the D is unclear. Looked up from germline, CDR1 is DFQATT and CDR2 is SNEGSKA (reference sequence). V dropped 4 bases and J dropped 8 bases, with 15 bases sitting between them. This CDR3 is 14 amino acids long. This CDR3 reads CSATPGSPDSPLHF. The CDR3 nucleotides are TGCAGTGCTACACCTGGCTCGCCAGATTCACCCCTCCACTTT.

This clone occurred many times. This may be a read error, as it is one base from a much larger clone. This chain links TRBV15 with TRBJ2-3; possibly TRBD1 for D (6 bases). This CDR3 has 15 amino acids. Germline assignment: CDR1 LNHNV and CDR2 YYDKDF (reference sequence). V was shortened by 11 bases and J by 4 bases, with 22 bases between the two germline ends. CDR3 sequence (DNA): TGTGCCGCCACCGCCAACGGACAGTCCGCAGATACGCAGTATTTT. Protein: CAATANGQSADTQYF.

The chain uses TRBV7-6 and TRBJ2-7; 8 positions agree with TRBD1. The germline CDR1 and CDR2 sequences are SGHVS and FNYEAQ. There are 16 residues in the CDR3. Trimming cost V 3 bases and J 4 bases; bases outside gene matches: 11. CDR3 protein: CASSFGQGGSKYEQYF. In DNA, the CDR3 is TGTGCCAGCAGCTTCGGACAGGGTGGCTCAAAGTACGAGCAGTACTTC.

This clone was seen repeatedly, ten times or more. This sample also contains other DNA sequences that code for the same CDR3. The CDR3 bases are TGTGCCAGCAGGGGACCTTCGCGTAGCACAGATACGCAGTATTTT. Its translation is CASRGPSRSTDTQYF. V and J are TRBV2 and TRBJ2-3, with D possibly being TRBD1 or TRBD2 (5 bases each). This CDR3 spans 15 amino acids. Germline CDR1 SNHLY, CDR2 FYNNEI. V gave up 6 bases and J gave up 0 bases, with 13 bases separating them. Using reference TRBV2 and TRBJ2-3 for the parts outside the CDR3, the full variable domain is EPEVTQTPSHQVTQMGQEVILRCVPISNHLYFYWYRQILGQKVEFLVSFYNNEISEKSEIFDDQFSVERPDGSNFTLKIRSTKLEDSAMYFCASRGPSRSTDTQYFGPGTRLTVL.

The V gene is TRBV2, the J gene TRBJ2-7, with a possible D match to TRBD1 (5 bases). V was shortened by 6 bases and J by 2 bases, with 14 bases between the two germline ends. Germline assignment: CDR1 SNHLY and CDR2 FYNNEI. The CDR3 has 14 amino acids. The CDR3 loop reads CASSPYRIAYEQYF. CDR3 in DNA: TGTGCCAGCAGCCCCTACAGGATTGCCTACGAGCAGTACTTC.

In its sample, this clone ranks as medium-sized. The chain carries TRBV6-2 or TRBV6-3 and TRBJ2-2; unclear D gene. Germline lookup yields CDR1 MNHEY and CDR2 SVGEGT. The CDR3 spans 13 residues. The V end lost 6 bases, the J end lost 3 bases, and 8 bases lay between the germline ends. In nucleotides, the CDR3 is TGTGCCAGCAGCGCAAAAGACACCGGGGAGCTGTTTTTT. Amino acid sequence: CASSAKDTGELFF.

The V call is TRBV19, the J call TRBJ1-2, with D possibly TRBD1 on 5 matching bases. Trimming removed 5 bases at V and 0 bases at J, with 7 bases between. Germline CDR1 LNHDA, CDR2 SQIVND (reference sequence). The CDR3 length is 13 residues. The CDR3 is CASSVTANYGYTF. For the CDR3, the DNA is TGTGCCAGTAGTGTGACAGCTAACTATGGCTACACCTTC.

This clone was seen at least ten times. V is TRBV6-1 and J is TRBJ2-4; the D gene is possibly TRBD1 (5 bases). The germline V and J ends were trimmed by 6 bases and 0 bases, with 15 bases remaining between them. The germline gives CDR1 MNHNS, CDR2 SASEGT. The CDR3 consists of 16 residues. The CDR3 DNA follows: TGTGCCAGCAGCAACCACAGGAACTTAGCCAAAAACATTCAGTACTTC. Encoded protein: CASSNHRNLAKNIQYF.

This clone has at least ten counts. This rearrangement joins TRBV5-6 to TRBJ2-3; D remains unclear. CDR1 is SGHDT, CDR2 YYEEEE, per germline. Trimming took off 5 bases at V and 2 bases at J, with 12 bases between the two ends. The CDR3 contains 14 residues. DNA of the CDR3: TGTGCCAGCAGTCCACGGCAACTCACAGATACGCAGTATTTT. Amino acids: CASSPRQLTDTQYF.

This clone has ten or more counts. The rearrangement uses TRBV27 and TRBJ2-1; the D gene is possibly TRBD2 (6 bases). The CDR3 sequence is 15 residues long. V lost 3 bases and J lost 6, with 15 bases in between. The germline CDR1 and CDR2 sequences are MNHEY and SMNVEV (reference sequence). For the CDR3, the DNA is TGTGCCAGCAGTTTGATGCGGGAATTAAGCAATGAGCAGTTCTTC. This encodes CASSLMRELSNEQFF.

This clone was picked up many times. V usage is TRBV3-1 and J usage is TRBJ2-7, with D unresolved. The CDR3 runs to 12 residues. V was shortened by 1 base and J by 7 bases, with 8 bases between the two germline ends. Germline lookup yields CDR1 LGHDT and CDR2 YNNKEL (reference sequence). The CDR3 protein is CASSQVVGEQYF. The CDR3 DNA sequence: TGTGCCAGCAGCCAAGTGGTGGGTGAGCAGTACTTC.

Points on this clone: This may come from a read error, since a much larger clone is one base off. The chain combines TRBV7-7 with TRBJ2-7, with 11 bases fitting TRBD2. The germline V gene encodes CDR1 SSHAT and CDR2 FNYEAQ (reference sequence). This CDR3 region has 17 residues. As DNA, the CDR3 is TGTGCTAGCAGCTTGACTTCGGGGGCTAGCGGGAGGCTGGGGCAGTACTTC. Protein sequence: CASSLTSGASGRLGQYF.

By proportion, this clone is medium-sized. The rearrangement uses TRBV12-3 or TRBV12-4 and TRBJ2-7; either TRBD1 or TRBD2 may supply D (6 bases each). The V gene lost 2 bases and the J gene lost 5 bases, with 13 bases spanning the gap. The CDR3 length is 14 residues. The CDR3 region is CASSLLGGQDEQYF. CDR3 coding DNA: TGTGCCAGCAGTTTATTGGGGGGCCAGGACGAGCAGTACTTC.

The sample holds a few counts of this clone. Here the CDR3 omits its conserved ending phenylalanine or tryptophan, so a read error is the likely source. V gene TRBV6-1 combines with J gene TRBJ2-7; D call uncertain. Germline V gives CDR1 MNHNS, CDR2 SASEGT. The CDR3 is 15 residues long. The CDR3 region has the DNA TGTGCCAGCAGTCCGAGTCACGGGTTCTCCTACGATCAGTACTCC. This codes for CASSPSHGFSYDQYS.

At least ten counts were recorded for this clone. This chain uses TRBV6-6 with TRBJ2-7, with D possibly called TRBD1 or TRBD2 (5 bases each). The ends were cut back, 2 bases at V and 6 bases at J, with 8 bases in the middle. CDR1 and CDR2 from the germline V gene are MNHNY and SVGAGI (reference sequence). The CDR3 covers 12 residues. The DNA for the CDR3 is TGTGCCAGCAGTTACGGGGGAATCGAGCAGTACTTC. It translates to CASSYGGIEQYF.

The table lists this clone with a few counts. A much larger clone lies one base from this, so it may be a read error. A read error is likely, as this CDR3 ends without the conserved phenylalanine or tryptophan. The gene calls are TRBV6-1 and TRBJ1-1; TRBD1 agrees at 7 bases. Germline V CDR1 and CDR2: MNHNS, SASEGT. CDR3 length equals 14 residues. Written as DNA, the CDR3 is TGTGCCAGCAGTTTAGACAGGGTGAGCACTCAAGCTTTCCTT. Protein sequence: CASSLDRVSTQAFL.

The chain carries TRBV6-1 and TRBJ1-4, with a possible D match to TRBD1 (6 bases). V gave up 5 bases and J gave up 11 bases, with 21 bases separating them. Per the germline V gene, CDR1 is MNHNS and CDR2 is SASEGT. CDR3 size: 15 residues. CDR3 DNA: TGTGCCAGCAGTCCCACAGGGATCGACAAAACTAAACTGTTTTTT. This encodes CASSPTGIDKTKLFF.

This chain joins TRBV2 and TRBJ2-7; TRBD2 is a possible D gene (6 bases). Germline V gene data show CDR1 as SNHLY and CDR2 as FYNNEI. Trimming cost V 3 bases and J 6 bases, with 18 bases left between them. CDR3 size: 15 residues. The CDR3 sequence: CASSDDSGGGFEQYV. The DNA of the CDR3 is TGTGCCAGCAGTGACGACTCCGGAGGAGGGTTCGAGCAGTACGTC.

Regarding this clone: At one end, the junction sequence differs from germline, possibly due to a read error. The J gene is TRBJ2-1, the V gene TRBV11-1; D ambiguous. The CDR3 contains 14 residues. The V gene's germline CDR1 is SGHAT and CDR2 FQDESV (reference sequence). The CDR3 region is CARSLVSGFNEQVF. CDR3 nucleotide sequence: TGTGCCAGAAGCTTAGTCTCTGGGTTCAATGAGCAGGTCTTC. The variable domain in full, with the rest retrieved from reference TRBV11-1 and TRBJ2-1, is EAEVAQSPRYKITEKSQAVAFWCDPISGHATLYWYRQILGQGPELLVQFQDESVVDDSQLPKDRFSAERLKGVDSTLKIQPAELGDSAMYLCARSLVSGFNEQVFGPGTRLTVL.

Ten or more counts support this clone. This sequence joins TRBV20-1 and TRBJ2-4, with 7 bases lining up with TRBD2. Per germline, CDR1 DFQATT and CDR2 SNEGSKA (reference sequence). Trimming at V came to 4 bases and at J to 6 bases, leaving 3 bases not matched to a gene. This CDR3 has 12 amino acids. DNA of the CDR3: TGCAGTGCTAATCTAGCGGTAAACATTCAGTACTTC. Encoded protein: CSANLAVNIQYF.

This clone was seen repeatedly, ten times or more. The junction and the germline gene differ at one end; a read error may be behind it. Other nucleotide sequences from this sample produce the same CDR3. The chain employs TRBV11-2 and TRBJ2-3; D may correspond to TRBD1 or TRBD2 (8 bases each). The CDR3 is 16 amino acids. Looked up from germline, CDR1 is SGHAT and CDR2 is FQNNGV. The CDR3 is CASSFPSGSGTGTQYF. The DNA for the CDR3 is TGTGCCAGCAGCTTTCCCAGCGGGAGTGGGACAGGTACGCAGTATTTT.

This chain links TRBV30 with TRBJ1-2; D call uncertain. Trimming took off 4 bases at V and 6 bases at J, with 9 bases between the two ends. Per the germline V gene, CDR1 is GTSNPN and CDR2 is SVGIG (reference sequence). The CDR3 runs to 11 residues. CDR3 region: CAWTTTDGYTF. In DNA, the CDR3 is TGTGCCTGGACCACGACGGATGGCTACACCTTC. Supplemented by reference TRBV30 and TRBJ1-2, the full variable domain reads SQTIHQWPATLVQPVGSPLSLECTVEGTSNPNLYWYRQAAGRGLQLLFYSVGIGQISSEVPQNLSASRPQDRQFILSSKKLLLSDSGFYLCAWTTTDGYTFGSGTRLTVV.

This clone was seen repeatedly, ten times or more. The chain is built from TRBV7-3 and TRBJ1-6; 11 bases match TRBD1. The J segment lost 10 bases and the V segment lost 2 bases, leaving 4 bases of the junction unmatched. This CDR3 has 15 amino acids. The germline V gene has CDR1 SGHTA and CDR2 FQGTGA. In DNA, the CDR3 is TGTGCCAGCAGCTTATCCGGGACAGGGGGATCACCCCTCCACTTT. Its translation: CASSLSGTGGSPLHF.

This clone occurred many times. The CDR3 region has the DNA TGTGCCTCGACAGGGAAGGCCACTGAAGCTTTCTTT. Translating gives CASTGKATEAFF. V usage is TRBV9 and J usage is TRBJ1-1, with 7 bases that match TRBD1. J lost 4 bases, V lost 10 bases, and 7 bases had no gene match. This CDR3 spans 12 amino acids. Germline CDR1 is SGDLS and CDR2 is YYNGEE.